The text below deals with one TCR beta chain. Clinical history as reported by participants underpinned cohort assignment. Recovered status in Cohort 3 required two negative PCRs, clearance, or symptom resolution. V shed 4 bases, J shed 9 bases, and the junction held 5 bases outside the gene matches. This CDR3 comprises 12 residues. Germline CDR1 reads KGHSH; CDR2 reads LQKENI. Original methodology: Estimation of nucleated cell counts was performed using reference gene primer amplification. Repertoires were generated with immunoSEQ multiplex PCR, while TCRdb's copy carries only in-frame clones and drops some. V and J calls and clone size are copied from that table; D and trimming were computed from the DNA. The sample includes hundreds of thousands of clones, roughly 87% of them seen just once. The data belong to a study of blood T cell repertoires in COVID-19.

The chain couples TRBV18 to TRBJ2-5, with TRBD1 identical over 7 bases. This clonotype was obtained from a woman under 30 who had recovered from COVID-19. The specimen was PBMCs or T cells enriched from blood (not recorded which). CDR3 protein: CASSRDQGAQYF. In nucleotides, the CDR3 is TGTGCCAGCTCACGGGACCAGGGGGCCCAGTACTTC.